Below, 4 T cell receptor beta chains from the same sample are listed, as sequenced in a study of neurological immune-mediated disorders. Time point meaning: longitudinal time-point 3. TCRdb recomputed calls from the 5' RACE reads with MiXCR, one row per CDR3 protein. The profile shows roughly 100,000 distinct CDR3 sequences, 11% of them singletons. Sequencing was performed on PBMCs. The receptor source for this set is a female donor with HTLV-1-associated myelopathy (HAM/TSP).

With regard to this clonotype: This clone may be a read error of a much larger clone one base away. The chain joins TRBV12-3 or TRBV12-4 to TRBJ1-5; D might be TRBD1 (6 bases). The CDR3 loop spans 13 amino acids. With 6 bases removed from V and 11 bases from J, the gap between germline ends came to 17 bases. The CDR3 DNA follows: TGTGCCAGCAGCCCAAAGGGGGAACAGACCCAGCATTTT. Translated, it gives CASSPKGEQTQHF.

The chain combines TRBV11-2 with TRBJ2-4; D remains ambiguous. There are 14 residues in the CDR3. Germline V gives CDR1 SGHAT, CDR2 FQNNGV. With 5 bases removed from V and 6 bases from J, the gap between germline ends came to 14 bases. Here the CDR3 DNA reads TGTGCCAGCAGCCCCTTTTCGGGCGGAAACATTCAGTACTTC. This sequence encodes CASSPFSGGNIQYF.

This clonotype was detected ten times or more. The CDR3 region has the DNA TGTGCCAGCAGCCTCGGTGGACTAGCGGGGAATACCGGGGAGCTGTTTTTT. This translates into CASSLGGLAGNTGELFF. J is TRBJ2-2 and V is TRBV5-6; 12 bases align to TRBD2. Germline CDR1 and CDR2: SGHDT and YYEEEE. This CDR3 spans 17 amino acids. After removal of 4 bases from V and 5 bases from J, the junction contained 9 bases not matched to a gene.

In this sample, this clonotype turned up many times. The chain uses TRBV10-3 and TRBJ2-3; D is ambiguous. This CDR3 is built from 12 residues. V was trimmed by 0 bases and J by 5 bases, leaving 3 bases between them. Germline V gives CDR1 ENHRY, CDR2 SYGVKD. The CDR3 is CAISESRDTQYF. As DNA, the CDR3 is TGTGCCATCAGTGAGTCAAGAGATACGCAGTATTTT.